This T cell receptor (beta chain) was captured by sequencing in a study of T cell changes during pregnancy in multiple sclerosis. Libraries were prepared by immunoSEQ multiplex PCR; TCRdb keeps only in-frame clonotypes and omits some of them. This table holds about 41,000 clones, over 90% found once. This CDR3 contains 15 residues. Germline CDR1 reads MNHNY; CDR2 reads SVGAGI (reference sequence). Trimming removed 5 bases at V and 4 bases at J, with 17 bases between. The source material was CD8+ T cells from peripheral blood mononuclear cells, sampled in the third trimester of pregnancy. This receptor was obtained from a female donor with multiple sclerosis, enrolled in a pregnancy study. The gene calls are TRBV6-6 and TRBJ1-2, with D perhaps TRBD1 (6 bases). The CDR3 coding sequence is TGTGCCAGCAGTGTGCAGGGGCATAGGATCTATGGCTACACCTTC. This codes for CASSVQGHRIYGYTF.